This TCR beta chain was obtained from a study of cytomegalovirus exposure and HLA in healthy donors. Libraries were prepared by immunoSEQ multiplex PCR; TCRdb keeps only in-frame clonotypes and omits some of them. This sample has under 150,000 clones, with about 91% found just once. This clone has only a few counts. CDR1 and CDR2 (germline): SEHNR, FQNEAQ (reference sequence). This CDR3 is built from 12 residues. V lost 11 bases to trimming and J lost 6 bases, with 14 bases between them. The chain is built from TRBV7-9 and TRBJ2-1, with D uncertain. This sequence was found in a woman aged 18-29 years in good health and CMV-seropositive. Sequencing input: PBMCs. The CDR3 here is CAALSRSNEQFF. The CDR3 bases are TGTGCCGCTCTGAGTAGGAGCAATGAGCAGTTCTTC.